One sample yielded the 27 T cell receptor beta chains listed below, sequenced in a study of CD8+ T cells in alopecia areata. Extraction of RNA preceded its reverse transcription into cDNA, which served as the sequencing template. Generated by immunoSEQ multiplex PCR, the TCRdb table keeps only in-frame clones and is missing some. This sample has under 300,000 clones, with about two thirds found just once. Source: CD4+ T cells sorted from blood, taken at week 0. These receptors originate from a human donor with alopecia areata.

The rearrangement uses TRBV7-2 and TRBJ1-1; D might be TRBD1 (5 bases). The CDR3 length is 15 residues. V was pared by 1 base and J by 0 bases, with 9 bases between. Germline V gene lookup returns CDR1 SGHTA and CDR2 FQGNSA. Written as DNA, the CDR3 is TGTGCCAGCAGCTTAGGGGCGACAGTGAACACTGAAGCTTTCTTT. It encodes CASSLGATVNTEAFF.

This sequence joins TRBV2 and TRBJ2-7; D not certain. CDR3 length: 15 amino acids. With 6 bases removed from V and 5 bases from J, the gap between germline ends came to 20 bases. From germline, CDR1 is SNHLY and CDR2 FYNNEI. CDR3: CASSLRASSSHEQYF. DNA of the CDR3: TGTGCCAGCAGCCTCCGGGCCTCCAGCAGCCACGAGCAGTACTTC.

The chain has TRBV5-1 and TRBJ2-7; TRBD1 matches at 11 bases. The germline CDR1 and CDR2 sequences are SGHRS and YFSETQ. With V trimmed by 0 bases and J by 3 bases, 8 bases remained unmatched. This CDR3 is 17 amino acids long. This CDR3 reads CASSLGTGGAKVYEQYF. CDR3 coding DNA: TGCGCCAGCAGCTTGGGGACAGGGGGCGCGAAGGTCTACGAGCAGTACTTC.

A remark on this clone: The limits of the CDR3 on the DNA are not certain, so only TCRdb's listed CDR3 is given. This chain connects TRBV25-1 to TRBJ2-3; TRBD1, as called in the table, went unchecked against the DNA. The length of the CDR3 is 15 amino acids, counting both ends. Germline lookup yields CDR1 MGHDK and CDR2 SYGVNS. The CDR3 here is CASSDLDKATDTQYF.

The rearrangement links TRBV29-1 to TRBJ2-7; D may be TRBD1 (6 bases). The CDR3 totals 12 residues. The germline V gene encodes CDR1 SQVTM and CDR2 ANQGSEA. The germline V and J ends were trimmed by 5 bases and 4 bases, with 12 bases remaining between them. CDR3 nucleotide sequence: TGCAGCGTTTGGGGGCAGGGGTACGAGCAGTACTTC. Translation: CSVWGQGYEQYF.

The chain uses TRBV5-1 and TRBJ2-7, with D hard to call. The CDR3 runs 15 residues. V lost 4 bases to trimming and J lost 4 bases, with 18 bases between them. CDR1 SGHRS and CDR2 YFSETQ come from the germline V gene. The DNA of the CDR3 is TGCGCCAGCAGCCGGGCGGCGCACGACCAATACGAGCAGTACTTC. Its translation: CASSRAAHDQYEQYF. Full variable domain (outside the CDR3, taken from reference TRBV5-1 and TRBJ2-7): KAGVTQTPRYLIKTRGQQVTLSCSPISGHRSVSWYQQTPGQGLQFLFEYFSETQRNKGNFPGRFSGRQFSNSRSEMNVSTLELGDSALYLCASSRAAHDQYEQYFGPGTRLTVT.

This clone was observed a few times. The V and J genes are TRBV29-1 and TRBJ2-7; D not certain. The CDR3 length is 14 residues. Germline V CDR1 and CDR2: SQVTM, ANQGSEA. The V end lost 2 bases, the J end lost 0 bases, and 11 bases lay between the germline ends. CDR3 bases: TGCAGCGTTGAATTGATGGGTAGCTCCTACGAGCAGTACTTC. This sequence encodes CSVELMGSSYEQYF.

A word on this clone: Within the sample, other DNA sequences also encode this same CDR3. V usage is TRBV25-1 and J usage is TRBJ2-2, with TRBD2 as a possible D gene (6 bases). The CDR3 covers 14 residues. CDR1 is MGHDK, CDR2 SYGVNS, per germline. V was pared by 4 bases and J by 2 bases, with 8 bases between. The CDR3 protein is CASSGAGNTGELFF. CDR3 DNA: TGTGCCAGCAGTGGCGCGGGAAACACCGGGGAGCTGTTTTTT.

This rearrangement joins TRBV9 to TRBJ1-3, with unresolved D. The CDR3 length is 13 residues. Germline CDR1 and CDR2: SGDLS and YYNGEE. The V and J ends lost 5 bases and 4 bases respectively, with 10 bases between them. CDR3 in amino acids: CASSEQRGNTIYF. The CDR3 DNA follows: TGTGCCAGCAGTGAACAGCGCGGAAACACCATATATTTT.

For the CDR3, the DNA is TGTGCCAGCAGTTTTTCAGTACGTTATAATTCACCCCTCCACTTT. Its translation: CASSFSVRYNSPLHF. This rearrangement joins TRBV27 to TRBJ1-6, with D unresolved. This CDR3 is built from 15 residues. Trimming removed 3 bases at V and 4 bases at J, with 10 bases between. Germline lookup yields CDR1 MNHEY and CDR2 SMNVEV (reference sequence).

This clone was observed a handful of times. This sequence joins TRBV29-1 and TRBJ2-3, with 10 bases fitting TRBD2. This CDR3 has 14 amino acids. Germline V lookup: CDR1 SQVTM, CDR2 ANQGSEA. Trimming removed 8 bases from V and 6 bases from J; junction bases left unmatched: 11. The CDR3 here is CSSSFGTSDDTQYF. The CDR3 nucleotides are TGCAGCTCCTCGTTCGGGACTAGCGACGATACGCAGTATTTT.

This clone was detected a few times. The chain joins TRBV27 to TRBJ2-7; D gene uncertain. Germline CDR1 is MNHEY and CDR2 is SMNVEV (reference sequence). V lost 1 base to trimming and J lost 6 bases, with 13 bases between them. This CDR3 is built from 14 residues. CDR3 nucleotide sequence: TGTGCCAGCAGTTTATTAGGGTCGGCTAGCGAGCAGTACTTC. Translating it yields CASSLLGSASEQYF.

This clone has just one count. Additional DNA sequences in this sample encode the identical CDR3. The chain combines TRBV20-1 with TRBJ2-5; D unresolved. Germline CDR1 DFQATT, CDR2 SNEGSKA (reference sequence). With 6 bases removed from V and 0 bases from J, the gap between germline ends came to 5 bases. The CDR3 is 11 amino acids. Here the CDR3 reads CSAEYQETQYF. CDR3 in DNA: TGCAGTGCCGAGTACCAAGAGACCCAGTACTTC.

To note about this clone: A junction end diverges from the germline sequence, so it may reflect a read error. The chain employs TRBV7-2 and TRBJ2-2; TRBD2 agrees at 8 bases. The germline V gene encodes CDR1 SGHTA and CDR2 FQGNSA. The CDR3 is 15 amino acids. In nucleotides, the CDR3 is TGTGCCAGCAGCTTAGACTCGCGGGGGGCCGGTGAGCTGTTTTTT. It encodes CASSLDSRGAGELFF.

The chain links TRBV6-6 to TRBJ1-2; 8 nucleotides align to TRBD1. Germline V lookup: CDR1 MNHNY, CDR2 SVGAGI (reference sequence). The CDR3 runs 11 residues. The ends lost 11 bases at V and 6 bases at J; junction bases unmatched: 5. CDR3 coding DNA: TGTGCCGGATGGACAGGGAATGGCTACACCTTC. It translates to CAGWTGNGYTF.

This CDR3 is CSVERDRGEKLFF. CDR3 bases: TGCAGCGTTGAACGGGACAGGGGTGAAAAACTGTTTTTT. This chain joins TRBV29-1 and TRBJ1-4; 10 bases align to TRBD1. The ends lost 2 bases at V and 7 bases at J; junction bases unmatched: 1. Germline-derived CDR1 and CDR2 are SQVTM and ANQGSEA. CDR3 length: 13 amino acids.

The chain couples TRBV7-2 to TRBJ1-6; D unresolved. The CDR3 contains 13 residues. V was trimmed by 5 bases and J by 7 bases, leaving 9 bases between them. CDR1 and CDR2 from the germline V gene are SGHTA and FQGNSA. CDR3 sequence reads: CASSNQKNSPLHF. CDR3 DNA sequence: TGTGCCAGCAGCAATCAGAAGAATTCACCCCTCCACTTT.

The rearrangement uses TRBV7-6 and TRBJ2-3; D unclear. Germline V lookup: CDR1 SGHVS, CDR2 FNYEAQ. Trimming shortened V by 4 bases and J by 8 bases, and 19 bases separated the two germline ends. The CDR3 extends over 15 amino acids. The CDR3 region has the DNA TGTGCCAGCAGCTCCCAACCTAGTGGTTCGGCTACGCAGTATTTT. Translated, it gives CASSSQPSGSATQYF.

J is TRBJ1-3 and V is TRBV5-4; the D gene is possibly TRBD1 (5 bases). Germline-derived CDR1 and CDR2 are SGHNT and YYREEE (reference sequence). V shed 4 bases and J shed 0 bases, with 17 bases lying between them. The CDR3 loop spans 17 amino acids. This CDR3 is CASSDTGGLLSGNTIYF. As DNA, the CDR3 is TGTGCCAGCAGCGACACAGGCGGACTCCTCTCTGGAAACACCATATATTTT.

V gene TRBV9 combines with J gene TRBJ2-2; D gene ambiguous. Germline V CDR1 and CDR2: SGDLS, YYNGEE. V lost 4 bases to trimming and J lost 3 bases, with 7 bases between them. The CDR3 sequence is 13 residues long. CDR3 in DNA: TGTGCCAGCAGCCGCCCCTACACCGGGGAGCTGTTTTTT. This codes for CASSRPYTGELFF.

V and J are TRBV7-2 and TRBJ2-2, with no clear D. Trimming took off 7 bases at V and 3 bases at J, with 9 bases between the two ends. Looked up from germline, CDR1 is SGHTA and CDR2 is FQGNSA. The CDR3 is made up of 13 amino acids. The CDR3 protein is CASNPRYTGELFF. CDR3 DNA: TGTGCCAGCAATCCACGGTACACCGGGGAGCTGTTTTTT.

The chain couples TRBV30 to TRBJ2-1, with a tentative D call TRBD2 (5 bases). This CDR3 spans 11 amino acids. Per the germline V gene, CDR1 is GTSNPN and CDR2 is SVGIG (reference sequence). The ends were cut back, 4 bases at V and 15 bases at J, with 16 bases in the middle. CDR3 in DNA: TGTGCCTGGACGAGCGGAGGAATTTGGTTCTTC. Protein: CAWTSGGIWFF.

This chain uses TRBV4-3 with TRBJ2-7, with D tentatively TRBD1 (6 bases). CDR1 and CDR2 from the germline V gene are LGHNA and YSLEER. Trimming removed 3 bases at V and 6 bases at J, with 12 bases between. CDR3 size: 13 residues. Written as DNA, the CDR3 is TGCGCCAGCAGCCACCGGGACACCGGCGAGCAGTACTTC. Protein sequence: CASSHRDTGEQYF.

This chain uses TRBV30 with TRBJ1-2; D uncertain. The CDR3 runs 12 residues. Germline CDR1 and CDR2: GTSNPN and SVGIG (reference sequence). V dropped 1 base and J dropped 2 bases, with 5 bases sitting between them. The CDR3 nucleotides are TGTGCCTGGAGTGGGCGAAACTATGGCTACACCTTC. Translating it yields CAWSGRNYGYTF.

The chain uses TRBV29-1 and TRBJ1-2, with a possible D match to TRBD1 (5 bases). CDR3 length equals 13 residues. The V end was cut by 0 bases, the J end by 13 bases, with 18 bases between. Germline V lookup: CDR1 SQVTM, CDR2 ANQGSEA. The chain's CDR3 is CSVEDRSGPSATF. The CDR3 coding sequence is TGCAGCGTTGAAGATAGGTCGGGGCCGTCCGCCACCTTC.

This clone was seen once. This chain connects TRBV13 to TRBJ2-6, with 8 bases that match TRBD1. CDR1 is PRHDT and CDR2 is FYEKMQ in the germline V gene (reference sequence). The V and J ends lost 4 bases and 4 bases, in that order; junction bases with no gene match: 12. CDR3 length: 18 amino acids. The CDR3 sequence: CASSSLRQGIKGANVLTF. DNA of the CDR3: TGTGCCAGCAGCTCCCTGAGACAGGGGATAAAAGGGGCCAACGTCCTGACTTTC. Complete variable domain (other parts from reference TRBV13 and TRBJ2-6): AAGVIQSPRHLIKEKRETATLKCYPIPRHDTVYWYQQGPGQDPQFLISFYEKMQSDKGSIPDRFSAQQFSDYHSELNMSSLELGDSALYFCASSSLRQGIKGANVLTFGAGSRLTVL.

The chain is built from TRBV29-1 and TRBJ1-3; D unclear. Trimming took off 4 bases at V and 2 bases at J, with 9 bases between the two ends. CDR1 SQVTM and CDR2 ANQGSEA come from the germline V gene. The CDR3 has 13 residues. The chain's CDR3 is CSVGNSPGNTIYF. The CDR3 nucleotides are TGCAGCGTTGGAAATAGTCCTGGAAACACCATATATTTT. The full variable domain, with the rest looked up from reference TRBV29-1 and TRBJ1-3, is SAVISQKPSRDICQRGTSLTIQCQVDSQVTMMFWYRQQPGQSLTLIATANQGSEATYESGFVIDKFPISRPNLTFSTLTVSNMSPEDSSIYLCSVGNSPGNTIYFGEGSWLTVV.